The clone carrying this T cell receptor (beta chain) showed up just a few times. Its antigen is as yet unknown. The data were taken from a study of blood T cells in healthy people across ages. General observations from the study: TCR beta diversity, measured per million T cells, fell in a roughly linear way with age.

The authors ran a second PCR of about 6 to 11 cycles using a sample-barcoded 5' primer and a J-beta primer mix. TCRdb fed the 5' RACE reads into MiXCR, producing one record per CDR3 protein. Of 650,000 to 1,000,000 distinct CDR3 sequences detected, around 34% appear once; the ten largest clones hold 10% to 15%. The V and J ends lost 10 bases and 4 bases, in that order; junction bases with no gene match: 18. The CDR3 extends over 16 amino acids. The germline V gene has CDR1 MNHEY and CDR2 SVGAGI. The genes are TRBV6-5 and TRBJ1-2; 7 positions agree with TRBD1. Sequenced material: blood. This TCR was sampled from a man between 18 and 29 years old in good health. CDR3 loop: CATKGRDSKRGYGYTF. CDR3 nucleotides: TGTGCCACTAAAGGCCGGGACAGTAAGCGGGGCTATGGCTACACCTTC.